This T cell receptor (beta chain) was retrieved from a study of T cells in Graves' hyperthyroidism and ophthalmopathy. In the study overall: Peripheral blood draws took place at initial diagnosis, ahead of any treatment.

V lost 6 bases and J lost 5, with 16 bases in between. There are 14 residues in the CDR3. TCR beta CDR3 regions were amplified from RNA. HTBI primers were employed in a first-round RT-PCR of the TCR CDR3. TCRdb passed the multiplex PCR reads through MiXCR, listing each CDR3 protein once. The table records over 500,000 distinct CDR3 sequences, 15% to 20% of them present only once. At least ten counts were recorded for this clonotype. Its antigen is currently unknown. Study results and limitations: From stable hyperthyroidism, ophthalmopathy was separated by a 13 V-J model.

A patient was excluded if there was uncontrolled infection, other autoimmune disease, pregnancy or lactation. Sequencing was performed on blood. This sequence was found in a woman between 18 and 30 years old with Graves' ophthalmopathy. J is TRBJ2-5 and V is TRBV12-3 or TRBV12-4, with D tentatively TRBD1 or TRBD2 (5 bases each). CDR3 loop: CASRSGDEGETQYF. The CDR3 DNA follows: TGTGCCAGCAGGTCCGGGGACGAGGGGGAGACCCAGTACTTC.